Sequencing of this T cell receptor (beta chain) was carried out in a study of shared clonotypes between healthy human individuals. This clone was counted a few times. The CDR3 is 16 amino acids. Per germline, CDR1 ENHRY and CDR2 SYGVKD. V gave up 0 bases and J gave up 1 base, with 12 bases separating them. Generated by immunoSEQ multiplex PCR, the TCRdb table keeps only in-frame clones and is missing some. This sample carries 550,000 to 700,000 clones, around 73% of them seen once, and the ten largest clones take roughly 1.9%. The sequence came from a woman in her thirties in good health. This chain connects TRBV10-3 to TRBJ1-1; D possibly corresponds to TRBD1 (5 bases). The specimen sequenced was memory CD4+ T cells sorted from blood. The subset was: CD45RA-negative fraction. CDR3 region: CAISESPAGQNTEAFF. CDR3 sequence (DNA): TGTGCCATCAGTGAGTCCCCGGCGGGGCAGAACACTGAAGCTTTCTTT.